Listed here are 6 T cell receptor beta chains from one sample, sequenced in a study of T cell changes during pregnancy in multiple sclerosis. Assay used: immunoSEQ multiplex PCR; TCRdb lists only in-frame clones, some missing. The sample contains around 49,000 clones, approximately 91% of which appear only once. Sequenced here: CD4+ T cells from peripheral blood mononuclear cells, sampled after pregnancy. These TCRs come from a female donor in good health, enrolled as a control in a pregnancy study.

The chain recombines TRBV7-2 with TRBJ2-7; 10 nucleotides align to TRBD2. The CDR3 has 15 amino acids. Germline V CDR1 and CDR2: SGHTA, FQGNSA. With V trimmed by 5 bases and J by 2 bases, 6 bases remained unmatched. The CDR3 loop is CASSPGLAVTYEQYF. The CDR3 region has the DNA TGTGCCAGCAGCCCAGGACTAGCGGTAACCTACGAGCAGTACTTC.

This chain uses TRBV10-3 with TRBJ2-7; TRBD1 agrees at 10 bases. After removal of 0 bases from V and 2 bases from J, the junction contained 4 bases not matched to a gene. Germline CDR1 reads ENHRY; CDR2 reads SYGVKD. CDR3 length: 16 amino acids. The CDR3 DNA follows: TGTGCCATCAGTGAGTCGAGCGGGACAGGGGCCTACGAGCAGTACTTC. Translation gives CAISESSGTGAYEQYF.

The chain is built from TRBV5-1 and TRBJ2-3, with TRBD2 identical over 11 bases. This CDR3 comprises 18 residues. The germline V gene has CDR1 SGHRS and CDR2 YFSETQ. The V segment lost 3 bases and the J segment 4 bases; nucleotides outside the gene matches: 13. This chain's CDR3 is CASSSWLTSGMSADTQYF. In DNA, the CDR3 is TGCGCCAGCAGCTCCTGGCTGACTAGCGGGATGAGCGCAGATACGCAGTATTTT.

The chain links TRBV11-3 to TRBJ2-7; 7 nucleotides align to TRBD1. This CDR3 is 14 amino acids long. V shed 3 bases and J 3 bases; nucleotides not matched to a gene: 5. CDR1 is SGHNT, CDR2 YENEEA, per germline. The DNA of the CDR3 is TGTGCCAGCAGCTTGTCGGGGACAGTCTACGAGCAGTACTTC. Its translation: CASSLSGTVYEQYF.

The CDR3 region is CSAKSYEQFF. DNA for the CDR3: TGCAGTGCTAAATCTTATGAGCAGTTCTTC. The V gene is TRBV20-1, the J gene TRBJ2-1; D call uncertain. Germline CDR1 and CDR2: DFQATT and SNEGSKA (reference sequence). Trimming cost V 4 bases and J 8 bases, with 6 bases left between them. There are 10 residues in the CDR3.

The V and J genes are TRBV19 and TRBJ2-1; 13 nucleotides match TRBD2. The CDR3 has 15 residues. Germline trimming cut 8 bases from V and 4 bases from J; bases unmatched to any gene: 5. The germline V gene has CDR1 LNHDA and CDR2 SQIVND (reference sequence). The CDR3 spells CASQTSGRTYNEQFF. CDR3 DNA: TGTGCCAGTCAGACTAGCGGGAGGACTTACAATGAGCAGTTCTTC.